Reported below is one T cell receptor (beta chain). Only a few counts were recorded for this clone. There is no known antigen for this receptor. Within one base of it there is no much larger clone, and no base qualities were kept. The method was the immunoSEQ multiplex PCR assay. For most patients, genomic DNA was isolated with the Qiagen DNeasy Blood and Tissue Kit and sent frozen to Adaptive Biotechnologies for TCR sequencing. For most patients, genomic DNA was subjected to high-throughput TCR-beta CDR3 sequencing by Adaptive Biotechnologies. As for how the authors treated the data: TCR sequencing data for 15 to 20 patients were retrieved from Adaptive's ImmunoSEQ software; three other patients were processed with MiXCR and VDJtools. To correct CD4 versus CD8 sorting errors, any sequence found in both subsets at a frequency ratio below 5:1 was removed. Because the origin of CDR3 nucleotide sequences shared between donor and recipient could not be assigned, those sequences were removed. Alloreactive clones required at least 2-fold expansion over unstimulated cells and minimum CFSE-low frequency of 0.002% (template counts) or 0.001% (read counts). Mappable clones were those detected in sequenced pre-transplant spleen, lymph node, or MLR CFSE-low populations of the donor or recipient. The cumulative frequency of alloreactive clones was calculated as a percentage of all sequences, weighted by copy number. The immuneACCESS repertoire file appears here via TCRdb, limited to in-frame rearrangements. These files lack a portion of the clones; in checked studies, under half of the deficit traces to unresolved V genes, and the cause of the others is not known. D and trimming come from the DNA, and the V and J calls and clone size come from that table. The sample data list roughly 92,000 clones, and about 87% of these were observed just once. Together, the top ten hold approximately 0.28% of the sample.

The time point label, read with the paper, signifies: cells obtained before transplantation from donor or recipient. CD3+CD4+ and CD3+CD8+ populations were FACS-sorted from unstimulated pre-transplant donor and recipient cells taken from spleen or lymph nodes. These data originate in a study of graft-versus-host responses after intestinal transplantation (dated by TCRdb to the early 2020s). In terms of the full investigation: The transplants that recipients received were multivisceral, liver-intestinal, or isolated intestinal. A peak of at least 4% donor T cells among recipient peripheral blood mononuclear cells was the definition used for donor T cell macrochimerism. Alloreactive clones were identified by sequencing pre-transplant mixed lymphocyte reaction products and comparing these products with unstimulated pre-transplant donor and recipient T cells. The cohort enrolled about two dozen intestinal transplant recipients, one of whom was a retransplant, and 3 patients without pretransplant specimens were excluded. Graft-versus-host and host-versus-graft alloreactive T cell clones were tracked in the graft, circulation and bone marrow after intestinal transplantation using bulk TCR-beta CDR3 sequencing. All recipients received anti-thymocyte globulin induction followed by maintenance tacrolimus and steroids for approximately 3 years. Instead of going to the commercial service, samples from a few later patients were sequenced in-house on an Illumina MiSeq and processed with MiXCR. Points the paper makes about the study in general: Early after transplant, peak levels of circulating GvH clones were associated with declines in HvG clones. In patients with donor T cell macrochimerism, the allografts had high GvH to HvG T cell clonal ratios. GvH clones were detected in recipient bone marrow, and some appeared earlier in ileal mucosa or blood, consistent with an intestinal mucosal origin. Conclusions were limited by the relatively low number and heterogeneity of intestinal transplant patients.

CDR1 and CDR2, looked up from the germline V gene, are SGDLS and YYNGEE. Counted from cysteine to phenylalanine, this CDR3 has 15 amino acids. The kept DNA is CDR3 alone, 45 bases in frame from the first base. Relative to germline, V is 4 bases shorter and J is 6 bases shorter, with 20 bases between their ends. The chain couples TRBV9 to TRBJ2-7; TRBD2 is a possible D gene, resting on 5 matching bases. The source material was unstimulated CD4+ T cells sorted from spleen or lymph node cells, sampled before transplant. This clonotype originated in a human donor who was the organ donor for an intestinal transplant. The DNA is TGTGCCAGCAGCTCCCTCGGCACTCGGGCGGGCGAGCAGTACTTC. It is translated as CASSSLGTRAGEQYF.